Listed here is a single T cell receptor (beta chain). The data originate from a study of blood T cell repertoires in COVID-19. Across the study: Sites across the United States, Italy and Spain contributed samples from acute and convalescent COVID-19. T cells, B-cell-depleted T cells, or PBMCs supplied cDNA or gDNA.

CDR1 is KGHDR, CDR2 SFDVKD, per germline. J lost 4 bases, V lost 4 bases, and 6 bases had no gene match. There are 16 residues in the CDR3. In the study's own analysis: Estimation of nucleated cell counts relied on the amplification of reference gene primers. Profiling relied on immunoSEQ multiplex PCR, and the TCRdb table lists in-frame clones only, not all of them. The V and J calls and clone size are taken from that table; D and trimming were inferred from the DNA. The table has some 160,000 clones, more than 80% seen once. Input material: peripheral blood. V and J are TRBV24-1 and TRBJ2-1, with 10 nucleotides matching TRBD2. This clonotype originated in a woman between 55 and 75 years old with active COVID-19. The CDR3 sequence is CATSESSGGLYNEQFF. For the CDR3, the DNA is TGTGCCACCAGTGAGTCTAGCGGGGGCTTATACAATGAGCAGTTCTTC.